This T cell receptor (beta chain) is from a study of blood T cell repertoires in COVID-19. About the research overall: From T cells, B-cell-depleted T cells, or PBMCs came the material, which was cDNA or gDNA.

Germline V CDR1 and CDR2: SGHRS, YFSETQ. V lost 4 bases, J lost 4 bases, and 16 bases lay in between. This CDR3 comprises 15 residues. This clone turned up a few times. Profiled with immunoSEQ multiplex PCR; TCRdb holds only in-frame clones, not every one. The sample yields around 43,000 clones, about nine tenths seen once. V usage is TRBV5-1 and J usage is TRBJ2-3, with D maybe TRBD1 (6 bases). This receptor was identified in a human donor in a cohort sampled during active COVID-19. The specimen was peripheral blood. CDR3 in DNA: TGCGCCAGCAGCCCGGCCGGACAGTTTGCAGATACGCAGTATTTT. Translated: CASSPAGQFADTQYF.